This T cell receptor (beta chain) was captured by sequencing in a study of blood T cell repertoires in COVID-19. In the study overall: From the United States, Italy and Spain came samples of acute and convalescent COVID-19.

The authors' processing: Reference gene primers were amplified, and this amplification served to estimate nucleated cell counts. TCRdb's table, derived via immunoSEQ multiplex PCR, lists solely in-frame clones and lacks some. The V and J calls and clone size come from that table; D and trimming were worked out from the DNA. The repertoire holds more than 150,000 clones, with 89% as singletons. The CDR3 contains 15 residues. CDR1 and CDR2 from the germline V gene are SNHLY and FYNNEI. V lost 3 bases and J lost 4; bases outside the gene matches: 4. This sequence joins TRBV2 and TRBJ1-4; TRBD1 agrees at 8 bases. Sequenced material: peripheral blood. This clonotype was sampled from a man aged 55 to 69 with acute or convalescent COVID-19. The CDR3 DNA reads as TGTGCCAGCAGTGACAGGGGGCTTGGTAATGAAAAACTGTTTTTT. Its translation is CASSDRGLGNEKLFF.